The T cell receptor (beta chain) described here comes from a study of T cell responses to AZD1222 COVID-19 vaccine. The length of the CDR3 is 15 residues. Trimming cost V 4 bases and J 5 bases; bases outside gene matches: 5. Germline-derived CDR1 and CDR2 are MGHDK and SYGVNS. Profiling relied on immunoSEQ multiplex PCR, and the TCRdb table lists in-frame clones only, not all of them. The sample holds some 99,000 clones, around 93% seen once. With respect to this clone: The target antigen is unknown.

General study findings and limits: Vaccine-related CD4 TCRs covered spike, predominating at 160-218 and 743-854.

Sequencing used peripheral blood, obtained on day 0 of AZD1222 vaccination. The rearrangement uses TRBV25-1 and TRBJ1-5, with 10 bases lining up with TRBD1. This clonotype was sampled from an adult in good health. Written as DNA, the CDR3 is TGTGCCAGCAGTGTGGGACAGGGGTTGGATCAGCCCCAGCATTTT. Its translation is CASSVGQGLDQPQHF.